This TCR beta chain is from a study of T cells in Graves' hyperthyroidism and ophthalmopathy. Orbital computed tomography, thyroid ultrasound, serum thyroxine and TRAb, and clinical symptoms together informed the diagnoses. Isolation of PBMCs was performed on approximately 10 ml fresh peripheral blood. The CDR3 length is 11 residues. The germline gives CDR1 DFQATT, CDR2 SNEGSKA (reference sequence). Trimming removed 7 bases at V and 6 bases at J, with 13 bases between. RNA transcripts were the template for amplifying TCR beta CDR3 regions. HTBI primers were the set used in a first-round RT-PCR of the TCR CDR3. TCRdb passed the multiplex PCR reads through MiXCR, listing each CDR3 protein once. The data contain more than 500,000 distinct CDR3 sequences, about 14% of them singletons. This clonotype has at least ten counts.

The chain links TRBV20-1 to TRBJ2-7; perhaps TRBD1 as D (5 bases). The clonotype originates from a woman aged 40 to 50 with Graves' ophthalmopathy. Material: blood. CDR3 region: CSGGAALEQYF. The CDR3, as DNA: TGCAGTGGTGGGGCCGCTCTCGAGCAGTACTTC.